Listed here are 29 T cell receptor beta chains from one sample, sequenced in a study of CD8+CD57+ T cells in acquired aplastic anemia. Genomic DNA acted as the template from which TCR beta VDJ combination and CDR3 sequence profiling were carried out. TCRdb recomputed calls from the reads with MiXCR, one row per CDR3 protein. The repertoire consists of about 180,000 distinct CDR3 sequences, with around half occurring once and the leading ten covering around 1.1%. CD8+CD57+ cell expansion, shown by flow cytometry, had occurred in the patients selected for sequencing. Specimen: sorted CD4+, CD8+, or CD8+CD57+ T cells (not recorded which) from PBMCs. These TCRs come from a human donor with aplastic anemia.

This rearrangement joins TRBV7-6 to TRBJ2-7, with D unclear. The germline V gene encodes CDR1 SGHVS and CDR2 FNYEAQ. The CDR3 has 13 residues. V was clipped by 5 bases and J by 5 bases, with 13 bases between them. CDR3 DNA sequence: TGTGCCAGCAGCCAAACACGGGTCGACGAGCAGTACTTC. Its protein is CASSQTRVDEQYF.

Details on this clonotype: Possible read error: a much larger clone is one base away. V usage is TRBV3-1 and J usage is TRBJ1-2; D is undetermined. Germline values: CDR1 LGHDT, CDR2 YNNKEL (reference sequence). CDR3 length: 13 residues. CDR3 in DNA: TGTGCCAGCAGCGCAGTAGACTCCTATGGCTGCACCTTC. This translates into CASSAVDSYGCTF.

The V gene is TRBV20-1, the J gene TRBJ2-3; 13 bases align to TRBD2. The CDR3 is 16 amino acids. Germline CDR1 DFQATT, CDR2 SNEGSKA (reference sequence). Losses at the gene ends were 3 bases for V and 1 base for J; bases not matched to a gene: 4. As DNA, the CDR3 is TGCAGTGCTAGCGGGGGACTAGCGGGGCGCACAGATACGCAGTATTTT. This gives the protein CSASGGLAGRTDTQYF.

The table lists this clonotype with a count of one. The CDR3 ends on some other residue instead of the conserved phenylalanine or tryptophan, so this is likely a read error. The CDR3 DNA reads as TGTGCCAGTAGCGCCGTAGGACTGCCGAACACTGAAGCTTTCCTT. Amino acid sequence: CASSAVGLPNTEAFL. The chain is built from TRBV7-9 and TRBJ1-1; D call uncertain. The V end lost 9 bases, the J end lost 1 base, and 18 bases lay between the germline ends. CDR3 length: 15 amino acids. Looked up from germline, CDR1 is SEHNR and CDR2 is FQNEAQ (reference sequence).

V gene TRBV2 combines with J gene TRBJ1-5; 8 bases fit TRBD1. CDR1 is SNHLY, CDR2 FYNNEI, per germline. The CDR3 has 15 residues. With V trimmed by 3 bases and J by 6 bases, 7 bases remained unmatched. For the CDR3, the DNA is TGTGCCAGCAGTGACCCTGGACAGGGTGGTCAGCCCCAGCATTTT. Amino acids: CASSDPGQGGQPQHF. Full variable domain (remainder filled in from reference TRBV2 and TRBJ1-5): EPEVTQTPSHQVTQMGQEVILRCVPISNHLYFYWYRQILGQKVEFLVSFYNNEISEKSEIFDDQFSVERPDGSNFTLKIRSTKLEDSAMYFCASSDPGQGGQPQHFGDGTRLSIL.

This clonotype was counted ten times or more. The rearrangement joins TRBV19 to TRBJ2-3; the match to TRBD2 covers 15 bases. Germline-derived CDR1 and CDR2 are LNHDA and SQIVND (reference sequence). The V segment lost 5 bases and the J segment 3 bases; nucleotides outside the gene matches: 9. This CDR3 is 18 amino acids long. The CDR3 loop is CASSGRTSGGAGTDTQYF. The DNA for the CDR3 is TGTGCCAGTAGTGGTCGGACTAGCGGGGGGGCAGGGACAGATACGCAGTATTTT. Full variable domain (remainder filled in from reference TRBV19 and TRBJ2-3): DGGITQSPKYLFRKEGQNVTLSCEQNLNHDAMYWYRQDPGQGLRLIYYSQIVNDFQKGDIAEGYSVSREKKESFPLTVTSAQKNPTAFYLCASSGRTSGGAGTDTQYFGPGTRLTVL.

As regards this clonotype: This CDR3 fails to terminate in the conserved phenylalanine or tryptophan, so it likely reflects a read error. This chain joins TRBV10-3 and TRBJ1-3; 7 bases align to TRBD1. This CDR3 has 16 residues. Germline CDR1 ENHRY, CDR2 SYGVKD. CDR3 DNA: TGTGCCATCAGTGACCTGGGACAGAGCTCTGGAAACACTATATATTCT. Encoded protein: CAISDLGQSSGNTIYS.

About this clonotype itself: With a much larger clone just one base away, this may be a read error. V gene TRBV10-2 combines with J gene TRBJ1-3; 7 nucleotides align to TRBD1. The CDR3 is made up of 16 amino acids. Per the germline V gene, CDR1 is WSHSY and CDR2 is SAAADI. The chain's CDR3 is CASRDSGTASGSTIYF. In nucleotides, the CDR3 is TGCGCCAGCAGGGACTCCGGGACAGCCTCTGGAAGCACCATATATTTT.

In the case of this clonotype: A much larger clone lies a single base off, so this may be a read error. The chain carries TRBV10-3 and TRBJ2-1, with 9 bases fitting TRBD1. Germline lookup yields CDR1 ENHRY and CDR2 SYGVKD. CDR3 length equals 17 residues. The CDR3 nucleotides are TGTGCCATCAGTGGATCTTCCGTGACAGGGGGAGTGAATGGGCAGTTCTTC. Translation: CAISGSSVTGGVNGQFF.

This clonotype was seen only a few times. The rearrangement uses TRBV4-1 and TRBJ2-2, with a tentative D call TRBD2 (6 bases). The CDR3 loop spans 16 amino acids. Looked up from germline, CDR1 is MGHRA and CDR2 is YSYEKL. V was cut by 4 bases and J by 6 bases, with 18 bases left in between. CDR3: CASSLLGGVGAGELFF. Here the CDR3 DNA reads TGCGCCAGCAGCCTCCTTGGCGGGGTTGGAGCCGGGGAGCTGTTTTTT.

In its sample, this clonotype was seen many times. The chain employs TRBV12-3 or TRBV12-4 and TRBJ2-1; D unclear. CDR3 length: 12 amino acids. The ends were cut back, 1 base at V and 9 bases at J, with 7 bases in the middle. CDR3: CASSLVRSEQFF. CDR3 DNA: TGTGCCAGCAGTTTAGTTAGAAGTGAGCAGTTCTTC.

A remark on this clonotype: A much larger clonotype is one base distant, so this may be a read error. The conserved closing phenylalanine or tryptophan is absent in this CDR3, likely reflecting a read error. The rearrangement uses TRBV11-1 and TRBJ2-5; possibly TRBD1 or TRBD2 for D (5 bases each). Trimming pared 1 base from V and 4 bases from J, leaving 22 bases between. Germline CDR1 and CDR2: SGHAT and FQDESV (reference sequence). The CDR3 length is 18 residues. The CDR3 is CASSLESFGTGPLETQYL. The CDR3 DNA follows: TGTGCCAGCAGCTTAGAATCCTTTGGGACCGGGCCATTAGAGACCCAGTACCTC.

This clonotype came up once. The CDR3 protein is CASSGGTSGPQETQYF. The CDR3 bases are TGCGCCAGCAGCGGCGGGACTAGCGGGCCCCAAGAGACCCAGTACTTC. J is TRBJ2-5 and V is TRBV5-1; 12 bases are shared with TRBD2. With 4 bases clipped from V and 1 base from J, the junction kept 5 bases outside the gene matches. The CDR3 has 16 amino acids. Germline V gives CDR1 SGHRS, CDR2 YFSETQ. The whole variable domain, filled in from reference TRBV5-1 and TRBJ2-5, reads KAGVTQTPRYLIKTRGQQVTLSCSPISGHRSVSWYQQTPGQGLQFLFEYFSETQRNKGNFPGRFSGRQFSNSRSEMNVSTLELGDSALYLCASSGGTSGPQETQYFGPGTRLLVL.

This chain connects TRBV5-6 to TRBJ2-5; a possible D gene is TRBD1 (6 bases). Germline CDR1 is SGHDT and CDR2 is YYEEEE. Trimming shortened V by 5 bases and J by 4 bases, and 15 bases separated the two germline ends. The CDR3 is 14 residues long. CDR3 sequence: CASSYRDTGETQYF. The CDR3 DNA follows: TGTGCCAGCAGTTACAGGGACACCGGAGAGACCCAGTACTTC. Full variable domain (missing parts from reference TRBV5-6 and TRBJ2-5): DAGVTQSPTHLIKTRGQQVTLRCSPKSGHDTVSWYQQALGQGPQFIFQYYEEEERQRGNFPDRFSGHQFPNYSSELNVNALLLGDSALYLCASSYRDTGETQYFGPGTRLLVL.

The rearrangement links TRBV5-6 to TRBJ2-6; weak D call: TRBD2 (5 bases). CDR1 and CDR2 from the germline V gene are SGHDT and YYEEEE. The V end was cut by 2 bases, the J end by 0 bases, with 18 bases between. The CDR3 is made up of 19 amino acids. The CDR3, as DNA: TGTGCCAGCAGCTTTGGAGGCAGAGGGTCGCTCTCTGGGGCCAACGTCCTGACTTTC. Protein: CASSFGGRGSLSGANVLTF.

This clonotype was seen many times. The chain combines TRBV2 with TRBJ1-2; D uncertain. V was cut by 5 bases and J by 8 bases, with 18 bases left in between. CDR1 is SNHLY and CDR2 is FYNNEI in the germline V gene. This CDR3 is built from 14 residues. CDR3 sequence: CASSLGLEVRGYTF. DNA of the CDR3: TGTGCCAGCAGTCTTGGACTGGAGGTTAGGGGCTACACCTTC.

J is TRBJ2-7 and V is TRBV9; the D gene could be TRBD1 or TRBD2 (7 bases each). CDR1 and CDR2 from the germline V gene are SGDLS and YYNGEE. This CDR3 is 13 amino acids long. The V gene lost 3 bases and the J gene lost 6 bases, with 13 bases spanning the gap. CDR3 residues: CASSAVRGGEQYF. In nucleotides, the CDR3 is TGTGCCAGCAGCGCTGTCAGGGGGGGCGAGCAGTACTTC.

This clonotype was counted only a few times. The chain joins TRBV29-1 to TRBJ2-7; D gene ambiguous. Trimming left V 8 bases short and J 10 bases short, with 21 bases between. CDR1 SQVTM and CDR2 ANQGSEA come from the germline V gene. The CDR3 consists of 12 residues. CDR3 nucleotides: TGCAGCCCCGGTGTACAAAGGATCGAACAGTACTTC. Translating gives CSPGVQRIEQYF.

This rearrangement joins TRBV5-6 to TRBJ1-2; D unclear. The germline V gene encodes CDR1 SGHDT and CDR2 YYEEEE. The V and J ends lost 0 bases and 5 bases respectively, with 14 bases between them. The length of the CDR3 is 15 residues. The DNA for the CDR3 is TGTGCCAGCAGCTTGGTGGCCGGTGGCAGTTATGGCTACACCTTC. As protein: CASSLVAGGSYGYTF.

In its sample, this clonotype was seen many times. Here the CDR3 reads CASSAGLATYNEQFF. CDR3 DNA: TGTGCCAGCAGCGCCGGACTAGCGACCTACAATGAGCAGTTCTTC. The chain recombines TRBV9 with TRBJ2-1, with TRBD2 identical over 9 bases. The J segment lost 2 bases and the V segment lost 3 bases, leaving 3 bases of the junction unmatched. The CDR3 totals 15 residues. Germline V CDR1 and CDR2: SGDLS, YYNGEE.

This clonotype was seen many times. The chain links TRBV25-1 to TRBJ2-3, with 9 nucleotides matching TRBD1. CDR1 is MGHDK and CDR2 is SYGVNS in the germline V gene. This CDR3 has 15 residues. Trimming removed 0 bases from V and 3 bases from J; junction bases left unmatched: 1. This CDR3 is CASSEYGQGTDTQYF. CDR3 sequence (DNA): TGTGCCAGCAGTGAATACGGACAGGGGACAGATACGCAGTATTTT.

The chain couples TRBV9 to TRBJ1-4; no firm D call. Germline CDR1 SGDLS, CDR2 YYNGEE. Deletions cut 2 bases from V and 7 bases from J, with 15 bases between. There are 15 residues in the CDR3. CDR3 nucleotides: TGTGCCAGCAGCGTGTTGGCCGGAATCCGTGAAAAACTGTTTTTT. This gives the protein CASSVLAGIREKLFF.

The V gene is TRBV6-1, the J gene TRBJ1-5; possibly TRBD1 for D (6 bases). Germline V lookup: CDR1 MNHNS, CDR2 SASEGT. V was shortened by 6 bases and J by 6 bases, with 12 bases between the two germline ends. This CDR3 has 13 residues. The CDR3 bases are TGTGCCAGCAGCGTGGACAGTCCTCAGCCCCAGCATTTT. Its translation is CASSVDSPQPQHF.

DNA of the CDR3: TGTGCCAGCAGCGCAAGGGGGCGGGGCGGCTACACCTTC. Amino acids: CASSARGRGGYTF. The rearrangement links TRBV9 to TRBJ1-2; 7 bases map to TRBD1. The CDR3 runs to 13 residues. Germline V gene sequence: CDR1 SGDLS, CDR2 YYNGEE. V gave up 3 bases and J gave up 8 bases; unmatched junction bases: 7.

V gene TRBV2 combines with J gene TRBJ2-5; possibly TRBD1 or TRBD2 for D (6 bases each). This CDR3 spans 12 amino acids. V gave up 10 bases and J gave up 3 bases, with 12 bases separating them. The V gene's germline CDR1 is SNHLY and CDR2 FYNNEI. CDR3 amino acids: CATKGGKETQYF. CDR3 DNA sequence: TGTGCCACCAAGGGGGGCAAAGAGACCCAGTACTTC.

This chain connects TRBV5-1 to TRBJ1-1; D is possibly TRBD1 (5 bases). Germline V gene data show CDR1 as SGHRS and CDR2 as YFSETQ. The CDR3 extends over 14 amino acids. V lost 7 bases, J lost 6 bases, and 19 bases lay in between. The CDR3 region has the DNA TGCGCCAGCGGGGGTGAGGGGAGGGCCGCTGAAGCTTTCTTT. Residues: CASGGEGRAAEAFF.

This rearrangement joins TRBV7-9 to TRBJ2-7, with 8 bases matching TRBD2. Trimming took 3 bases from V and 1 from J; bases not matched to a gene: 5. The CDR3 has 15 residues. Looked up from germline, CDR1 is SEHNR and CDR2 is FQNEAQ (reference sequence). The CDR3 sequence is CASSFSAGESYEQYF. The CDR3 bases are TGTGCCAGCAGCTTTTCAGCGGGGGAATCCTACGAGCAGTACTTC.

At least ten counts were recorded for this clonotype. This chain joins TRBV12-3 or TRBV12-4 and TRBJ1-2; no clear D. Trimming stripped 3 bases from V and 8 bases from J, with 10 bases between. CDR3 length: 12 residues. The CDR3 reads CASSLFGMGYTF. For the CDR3, the DNA is TGTGCCAGCAGTTTGTTCGGTATGGGCTACACCTTC.

The rearrangement uses TRBV29-1 and TRBJ2-7; 8 bases are shared with TRBD2. The germline V gene encodes CDR1 SQVTM and CDR2 ANQGSEA. Unmatched junction bases numbered 4, after V lost 4 bases and J lost 5 bases. This CDR3 has 12 amino acids. The CDR3 sequence is CSVAGGPHEQYF. In DNA, the CDR3 is TGCAGCGTTGCGGGGGGGCCCCACGAGCAGTACTTC.